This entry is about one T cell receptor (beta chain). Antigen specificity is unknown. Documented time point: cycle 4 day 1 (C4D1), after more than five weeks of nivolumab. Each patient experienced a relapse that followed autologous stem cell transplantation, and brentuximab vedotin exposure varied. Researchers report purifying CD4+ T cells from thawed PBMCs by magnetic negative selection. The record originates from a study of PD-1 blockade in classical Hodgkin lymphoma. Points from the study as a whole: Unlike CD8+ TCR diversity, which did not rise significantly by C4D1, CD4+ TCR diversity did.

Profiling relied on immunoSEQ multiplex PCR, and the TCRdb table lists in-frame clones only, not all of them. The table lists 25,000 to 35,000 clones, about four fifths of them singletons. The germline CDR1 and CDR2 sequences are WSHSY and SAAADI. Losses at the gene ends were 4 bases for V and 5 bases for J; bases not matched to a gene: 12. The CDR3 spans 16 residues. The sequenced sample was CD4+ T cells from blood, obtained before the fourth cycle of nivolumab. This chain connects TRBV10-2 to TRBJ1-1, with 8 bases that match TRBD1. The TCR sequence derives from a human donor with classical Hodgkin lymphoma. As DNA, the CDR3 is TGCGCCAGCAGTGGAACAGGGGGGTTTCGGTTGACTGAAGCTTTCTTT. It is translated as CASSGTGGFRLTEAFF.